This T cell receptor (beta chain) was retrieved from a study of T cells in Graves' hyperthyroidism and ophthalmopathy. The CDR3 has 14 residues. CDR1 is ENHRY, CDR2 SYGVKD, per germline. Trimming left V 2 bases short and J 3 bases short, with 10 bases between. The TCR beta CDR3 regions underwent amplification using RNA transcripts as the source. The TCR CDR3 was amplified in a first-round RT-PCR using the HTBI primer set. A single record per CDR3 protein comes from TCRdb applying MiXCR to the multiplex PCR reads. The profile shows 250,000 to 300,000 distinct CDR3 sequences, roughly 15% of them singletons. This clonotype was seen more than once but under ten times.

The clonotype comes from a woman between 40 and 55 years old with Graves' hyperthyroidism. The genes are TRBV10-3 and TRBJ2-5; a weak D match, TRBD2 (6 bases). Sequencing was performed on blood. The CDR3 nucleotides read TGTGCCATCAGTGAGGGAGGGCAAAAAGAGACCCAGTACTTC. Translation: CAISEGGQKETQYF.